This TCR beta chain originates from a study of multiple sclerosis patients with progressive multifocal leukoencephalopathy. Points from the study as a whole: No common TRBV or TRBJ usage or pairing appeared at PML. Most PML patients had lower entropy, suggesting less diverse TRB repertoires.

Sequenced by immunoSEQ multiplex PCR; TCRdb stores in-frame clones only, minus some. The table shows under 35,000 clones, with about 91% occurring only once. Comments on this clone: As yet, its antigen is unknown.

V lost 5 bases to trimming and J lost 0 bases, with 19 bases between them. Germline V lookup: CDR1 SGHTA, CDR2 FQGNSA. CDR3 length: 17 residues. Stated time point: time of PML onset. The sample here was PBMCs, taken from a patient treated with natalizumab. The chain combines TRBV7-2 with TRBJ1-1; D is possibly TRBD1 (5 bases). This clonotype was obtained from a woman in her thirties or forties with progressive multifocal leukoencephalopathy. The DNA of the CDR3 is TGTGCCAGCAGCCCCCGATCAGTGGGGGGGGTGAACACTGAAGCTTTCTTT. This sequence encodes CASSPRSVGGVNTEAFF.